This TCR beta chain was sequenced in a study of blood T cell repertoires in COVID-19. Sequenced by immunoSEQ multiplex PCR; TCRdb stores in-frame clones only, minus some. The sample contains under 45,000 clones, roughly 85% of which appear only once. CDR3 size: 14 residues. Germline CDR1 and CDR2: SQVTM and ANQGSEA. V was pared by 3 bases and J by 4 bases, with 8 bases of the junction left unmatched. This clone has only one observation. The material sequenced was peripheral blood. The chain is built from TRBV29-1 and TRBJ1-2; 7 bases align to TRBD1. The TCR originated in a man aged 55 to 69 with acute or convalescent COVID-19. The CDR3 DNA is TGCAGCGTTGACCCGACAGGGACAACCTATGGCTACACCTTC. Encoded protein: CSVDPTGTTYGYTF.